One sample yielded the 9 T cell receptor beta chains listed below, sequenced in a study of patients and donors after allogeneic stem cell transplantation. TCRdb used MiXCR to reprocess the RT-PCR reads, holding one entry per CDR3 protein. The data show about 960,000 distinct CDR3 sequences, with about 20% seen just once and about 6% held by the top ten. The sample consisted of blood, either unsorted or a sorted T cell fraction (not recorded which). The receptor set was obtained from a human donor who was either an allogeneic HSCT recipient or a stem cell or donor lymphocyte infusion donor (not recorded which). It is not recorded whose cells these are; they may come from a transplant donor.

The chain has TRBV6-5 and TRBJ2-2; weak D call: TRBD2 (7 bases). CDR1 is MNHEY and CDR2 is SVGAGI in the germline V gene. The CDR3 length is 16 residues. V lost 2 bases and J lost 4, with 14 bases in between. CDR3 in amino acids: CASSYPLGGATGELFF. CDR3 nucleotides: TGTGCCAGCAGTTACCCGCTAGGGGGGGCCACCGGGGAGCTGTTTTTT.

This clonotype came up a few times. The V call is TRBV24-1, the J call TRBJ2-1, with unresolved D. This CDR3 region has 12 residues. V lost 4 bases to trimming and J lost 5 bases, with 5 bases between them. Germline values: CDR1 KGHDR, CDR2 SFDVKD. DNA of the CDR3: TGTGCCACCAGTGAGTATAACAATGAGCAGTTCTTC. The encoded protein is CATSEYNNEQFF.

This clonotype was detected a few times. The V call is TRBV5-1, the J call TRBJ1-2; 11 bases are shared with TRBD1. CDR3 length equals 16 residues. J was trimmed by 8 bases and V by 0 bases; bases with no gene match: 9. The germline V gene has CDR1 SGHRS and CDR2 YFSETQ. This chain's CDR3 is CASSLDGQGALAGYTF. The CDR3, as DNA: TGCGCCAGCAGCTTGGACGGACAGGGGGCTCTGGCGGGCTACACCTTC.

The rearrangement uses TRBV7-9 and TRBJ2-7; 8 bases are a match to TRBD1. The CDR3 runs 14 residues. Looked up from germline, CDR1 is SEHNR and CDR2 is FQNEAQ (reference sequence). V lost 4 bases to trimming and J lost 5 bases; unmatched junction nucleotides: 7. In DNA form, the CDR3 reads TGTGCCAGCAGCTCAGAAGACAGGGGCGACGAGCAGTACTTC. Its protein product is CASSSEDRGDEQYF.

In this sample, this clonotype turned up a few times. The V gene is TRBV7-9, the J gene TRBJ2-5; 15 positions match TRBD2. Germline loops: CDR1 SEHNR, CDR2 FQNEAQ (reference sequence). The CDR3 is 16 residues long. With 2 bases clipped from V and 6 bases from J, the junction kept 4 bases outside the gene matches. CDR3 protein: CASSLIGTSGRKTQYF. The CDR3 nucleotides are TGTGCCAGCAGCTTAATAGGGACTAGCGGGAGGAAGACCCAGTACTTC.

The V gene is TRBV15, the J gene TRBJ1-2; 10 positions match TRBD1. The length of the CDR3 is 15 residues. Germline V CDR1 and CDR2: LNHNV, YYDKDF (reference sequence). V lost 3 bases and J lost 5; bases outside the gene matches: 6. This CDR3 is CATSRGTGVVYGYTF. Written as DNA, the CDR3 is TGTGCCACCAGCAGGGGGACAGGGGTTGTATATGGCTACACCTTC. The variable domain in full, with the rest retrieved from reference TRBV15 and TRBJ1-2, is DAMVIQNPRYQVTQFGKPVTLSCSQTLNHNVMYWYQQKSSQAPKLLFHYYDKDFNNEADTPDNFQSRRPNTSFCFLDIRSPGLGDTAMYLCATSRGTGVVYGYTFGSGTRLTVV.

This sequence joins TRBV24-1 and TRBJ1-2; 7 bases fit TRBD1. V trimming: 9 bases; J trimming: 1 base; junction bases outside the gene matches: 4. The CDR3 is made up of 13 amino acids. CDR1 KGHDR and CDR2 SFDVKD come from the germline V gene. As DNA, the CDR3 is TGTGCCACCGGGACAGTGGATAACTATGGCTACACCTTC. It translates to CATGTVDNYGYTF.

This chain uses TRBV27 with TRBJ1-1; D gene uncertain. The V gene's germline CDR1 is MNHEY and CDR2 SMNVEV (reference sequence). The length of the CDR3 is 15 residues. V lost 5 bases to trimming and J lost 3 bases, with 16 bases between them. CDR3 residues: CASSTWTDGDTEAFF. CDR3 in DNA: TGTGCCAGCAGTACCTGGACGGATGGGGACACTGAAGCTTTCTTT.

A few counts support this clonotype. The chain is built from TRBV5-1 and TRBJ2-7, with D uncertain. The germline V gene has CDR1 SGHRS and CDR2 YFSETQ. The CDR3 is made up of 13 amino acids. V dropped 5 bases and J dropped 0 bases, with 9 bases sitting between them. The CDR3 is CASRVGVSYEQYF. CDR3 DNA: TGCGCCAGCAGGGTTGGGGTCTCCTACGAGCAGTACTTC. The whole variable domain, remainder taken from reference TRBV5-1 and TRBJ2-7, is KAGVTQTPRYLIKTRGQQVTLSCSPISGHRSVSWYQQTPGQGLQFLFEYFSETQRNKGNFPGRFSGRQFSNSRSEMNVSTLELGDSALYLCASRVGVSYEQYFGPGTRLTVT.